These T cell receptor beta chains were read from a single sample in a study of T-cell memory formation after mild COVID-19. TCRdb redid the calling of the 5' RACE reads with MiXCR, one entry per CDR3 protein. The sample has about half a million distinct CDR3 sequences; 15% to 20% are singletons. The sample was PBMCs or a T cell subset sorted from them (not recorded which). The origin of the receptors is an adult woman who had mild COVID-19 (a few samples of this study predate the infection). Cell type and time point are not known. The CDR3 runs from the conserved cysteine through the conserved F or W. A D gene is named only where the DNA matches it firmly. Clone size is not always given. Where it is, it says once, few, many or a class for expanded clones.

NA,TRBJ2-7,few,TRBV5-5,CASSPPGHLNEQYF,TGTGCCAGCAGCCCCCCGGGACATCTCAACGAGCAGTACTTC
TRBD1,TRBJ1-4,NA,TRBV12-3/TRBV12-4,CASSLAGGVGEKLFF,TGTGCCAGCAGCCTGGCAGGGGGTGTAGGTGAAAAACTGTTTTTT
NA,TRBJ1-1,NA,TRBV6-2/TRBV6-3,CASSYDGGLRAEAFF,TGTGCCAGCAGTTACGATGGGGGGCTAAGGGCTGAAGCTTTCTTT
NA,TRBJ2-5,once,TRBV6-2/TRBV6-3,CASSQWTEAETQYF,TGTGCCAGCAGTCAATGGACGGAGGCGGAGACCCAGTACTTC
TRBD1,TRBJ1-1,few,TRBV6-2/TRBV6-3,CATRQGYMNTEAFF,TGTGCCACCAGACAGGGTTACATGAACACTGAAGCTTTCTTT
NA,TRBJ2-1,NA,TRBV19,CASSNLEGGVYNEQFF,TGTGCCAGTAGTAATCTAGAGGGAGGAGTGTACAATGAGCAGTTCTTC
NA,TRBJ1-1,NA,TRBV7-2,CASSSALLNTEAFF,TGTGCCAGCAGCTCAGCACTACTGAACACTGAAGCTTTCTTT
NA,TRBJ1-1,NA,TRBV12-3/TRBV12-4,CASTFTGDEAFF,TGTGCCAGCACTTTTACTGGCGATGAAGCTTTCTTT
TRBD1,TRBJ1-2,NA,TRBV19,CASHGQGISAGGYTF,TGTGCCAGCCATGGACAGGGAATATCGGCGGGCGGCTACACCTTC
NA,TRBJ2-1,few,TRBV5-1,CASSLIENWGNEQFF,TGCGCCAGCAGCCTCATAGAAAACTGGGGGAATGAGCAGTTCTTC
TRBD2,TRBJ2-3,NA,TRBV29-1,CSGGLAGAVGTDTQYF,TGCAGCGGGGGACTAGCGGGGGCCGTTGGCACAGATACGCAGTATTTT
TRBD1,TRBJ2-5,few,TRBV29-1,CSAGTAQETQYF,TGCAGCGCCGGGACAGCCCAAGAGACCCAGTACTTC
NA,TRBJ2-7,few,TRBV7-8,CASSFRSEGIHEQYF,TGTGCCAGCAGCTTTCGTTCCGAGGGTATCCACGAGCAGTACTTC
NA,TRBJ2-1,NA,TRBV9,CASSVLAEGKEQFF,TGTGCCAGCAGCGTCTTGGCCGAAGGCAAGGAGCAGTTCTTC
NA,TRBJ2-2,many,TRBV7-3,CASSSGQNTGELFF,TGTGCCAGCAGCTCCGGACAGAACACCGGGGAGCTGTTTTTT
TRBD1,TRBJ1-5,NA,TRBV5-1,CASSLRDRGSDQPQHF,TGCGCCAGCAGCTTGCGGGACAGGGGATCCGATCAGCCCCAGCATTTT
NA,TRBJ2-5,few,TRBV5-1,CASSRDSSQETQYF,TGCGCCAGCAGCCGTGACAGTAGCCAAGAGACCCAGTACTTC
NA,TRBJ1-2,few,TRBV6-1,CAARGGNYGYTF,TGTGCCGCGCGGGGGGGCAACTATGGCTACACCTTC
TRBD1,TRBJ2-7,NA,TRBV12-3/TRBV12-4,CASSRWDRAYEQYF,TGTGCCAGCAGCAGATGGGACAGGGCCTACGAGCAGTACTTC
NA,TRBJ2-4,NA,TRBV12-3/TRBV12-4,CASRGRGWDIQYF,TGTGCCAGCAGAGGACGGGGGTGGGACATTCAGTACTTC
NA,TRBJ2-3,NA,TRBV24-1,CATSGRPSGSNTQYF,TGTGCCACCAGTGGACGACCGAGCGGGTCCAATACGCAGTATTTT
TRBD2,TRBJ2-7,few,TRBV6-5,CASSTDLAGVNEQYF,TGTGCCAGCAGCACGGACTTAGCGGGAGTAAACGAGCAGTACTTC
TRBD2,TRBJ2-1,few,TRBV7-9,CASSFSGNNEQFF,TGTGCCAGCAGCTTTAGCGGGAACAATGAGCAGTTCTTC
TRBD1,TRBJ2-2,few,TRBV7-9,CASSSGTVTGELFF,TGTGCCAGCAGCTCCGGGACAGTCACCGGGGAGCTGTTTTTT
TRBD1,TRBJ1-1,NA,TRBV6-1,CASSNRGVTEAFF,TGTGCCAGCAGTAACAGGGGCGTCACTGAAGCTTTCTTT
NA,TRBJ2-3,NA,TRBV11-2,CASSLPAWMQYF,TGTGCCAGCAGCTTACCAGCGTGGATGCAGTATTTT
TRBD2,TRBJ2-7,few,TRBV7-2,CASSPETSRLYEQYF,TGTGCCAGCAGCCCAGAGACTAGCCGATTATACGAGCAGTACTTC
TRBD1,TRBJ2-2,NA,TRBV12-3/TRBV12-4,CASSDYRGGELFF,TGTGCCAGCAGTGACTACAGGGGCGGGGAGCTGTTTTTT
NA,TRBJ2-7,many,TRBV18,CASSPSTGNSYEQYF,TGTGCCAGCTCACCCAGTACCGGTAACTCCTACGAGCAGTACTTC
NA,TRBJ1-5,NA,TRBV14,CASSQDFLAGVINQPQHF,TGTGCCAGCAGCCAAGATTTCCTAGCAGGGGTGATCAATCAGCCCCAGCATTTT
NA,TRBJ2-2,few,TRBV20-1,CSAPKGGELFF,TGCAGTGCTCCGAAGGGCGGGGAGCTGTTTTTT